Below, 14 T cell receptor beta chains from the same sample are listed, as sequenced in a study of shared clonotypes between healthy human individuals. Generated by immunoSEQ multiplex PCR, the TCRdb table keeps only in-frame clones and is missing some. The sample comprises about 1.5 million clones, 95% to 99% of which are singletons, and roughly 0.45% rests with the top ten. The sequenced sample was naive CD4+ T cells sorted from blood. The sample's subset: CD45RA+ positively selected. The receptors come from a man aged 30-40 years in good health.

The chain links TRBV5-1 to TRBJ2-3, with D maybe TRBD2 (6 bases). Trimming cost V 1 base and J 0 bases, with 27 bases left between them. This CDR3 region has 21 residues. Germline lookup yields CDR1 SGHRS and CDR2 YFSETQ. CDR3 bases: TGCGCCAGCAGCTTGCCGGGAGCGGAGGCCGGGCGTTCCTCTAGCACAGATACGCAGTATTTT. It encodes CASSLPGAEAGRSSSTDTQYF.

The chain uses TRBV27 and TRBJ1-2, with a weak D call TRBD1 (5 bases). This CDR3 has 13 amino acids. V shed 6 bases and J shed 4 bases, with 12 bases lying between them. Germline CDR1 MNHEY, CDR2 SMNVEV (reference sequence). CDR3 protein: CASSRDGPYGYTF. Written as DNA, the CDR3 is TGTGCCAGCAGCCGGGACGGCCCCTATGGCTACACCTTC.

This clone has only one observation. The chain links TRBV4-1 to TRBJ2-5; D is possibly TRBD2 (6 bases). The V gene's germline CDR1 is MGHRA and CDR2 YSYEKL. Between the trimmed V and J ends, which lost 1 base and 5 bases, there was a span of 14 bases. This CDR3 has 15 residues. This chain's CDR3 is CASSQVGLPTETQYF. The CDR3 DNA sequence: TGCGCCAGCAGCCAAGTGGGACTCCCCACGGAGACCCAGTACTTC.

V and J are TRBV7-9 and TRBJ2-7; D gene unclear. The CDR3 spans 16 residues. Germline V gives CDR1 SEHNR, CDR2 FQNEAQ (reference sequence). Trimming removed 5 bases from V and 7 bases from J, with 24 bases in between. CDR3 amino acids: CASSPNLPKDRREQYF. CDR3 in DNA: TGTGCCAGCAGCCCGAACCTTCCTAAGGACCGGAGAGAGCAGTACTTC.

This clone was counted once. At one of its ends the junction is not consistent with the germline gene, which may arise from a read error. The chain has TRBV7-6 and TRBJ2-1; 11 bases fit TRBD2. Germline CDR1 reads SGHVS; CDR2 reads FNYEAQ. This CDR3 has 16 amino acids. This CDR3 is CASSLAGTSGNNEQFF. The CDR3 DNA reads TGTGCCAGCAGCCTAGCCGGGACTAGCGGAAACAATGAGCAGTTCTTC.

CDR3 sequence (DNA): TGTGCCAGCAGCGTAATAGGGTCAGATACGCAGTATTTT. Translation gives CASSVIGSDTQYF. This chain joins TRBV9 and TRBJ2-3; D gene unclear. The CDR3 is 13 amino acids. V gave up 1 base and J gave up 4 bases, with 7 bases separating them. In germline, CDR1 is SGDLS, CDR2 YYNGEE.

The chain combines TRBV5-8 with TRBJ1-1; perhaps TRBD1 as D (6 bases). Trimming cost V 4 bases and J 4 bases, with 14 bases left between them. Germline CDR1 SGHTS, CDR2 YDEGEE. This CDR3 comprises 14 residues. In DNA form, the CDR3 reads TGTGCCAGCAGCCTCCGCAGGGGACGCACTGAAGCTTTCTTT. Amino acids: CASSLRRGRTEAFF. Using reference TRBV5-8 and TRBJ1-1 for the parts outside the CDR3, the full variable domain is EAGVTQSPTHLIKTRGQQATLRCSPISGHTSVYWYQQALGLGLQFLLWYDEGEERNRGNFPPRFSGRQFPNYSSELNVNALELEDSALYLCASSLRRGRTEAFFGQGTRLTVV.

V usage is TRBV2 and J usage is TRBJ1-2; D is ambiguous. Germline lookup yields CDR1 SNHLY and CDR2 FYNNEI. V was pared by 2 bases and J by 8 bases, with 12 bases between. The CDR3 is 13 amino acids. CDR3 sequence reads: CASSELKGEGYTF. The CDR3 region has the DNA TGTGCCAGCAGTGAATTGAAGGGTGAAGGCTACACCTTC. Looking up the rest from reference TRBV2 and TRBJ1-2 gives the full variable domain: EPEVTQTPSHQVTQMGQEVILRCVPISNHLYFYWYRQILGQKVEFLVSFYNNEISEKSEIFDDQFSVERPDGSNFTLKIRSTKLEDSAMYFCASSELKGEGYTFGSGTRLTVV.

Regarding this clone: Other DNA sequences in this specimen translate into the identical CDR3. The gene calls are TRBV28 and TRBJ2-7; 7 nucleotides line up with TRBD1. V shed 4 bases, J shed 0 bases, and the junction held 3 bases outside the gene matches. The CDR3 is 14 residues long. Germline V gives CDR1 MDHEN, CDR2 SYDVKM. CDR3 sequence (DNA): TGTGCCAGCAGTTCAGGGGGTAGCTCCTACGAGCAGTACTTC. Translated, it gives CASSSGGSSYEQYF. Supplemented by reference TRBV28 and TRBJ2-7, the full variable domain reads DVKVTQSSRYLVKRTGEKVFLECVQDMDHENMFWYRQDPGLGLRLIYFSYDVKMKEKGDIPEGYSVSREKKERFSLILESASTNQTSMYLCASSSGGSSYEQYFGPGTRLTVT.

This chain joins TRBV10-3 and TRBJ1-2, with 7 positions matching TRBD1. CDR1 is ENHRY, CDR2 SYGVKD, per germline. V lost 4 bases and J lost 4; bases outside the gene matches: 12. The CDR3 runs 16 residues. CDR3 sequence reads: CAISVDRPLGVYGYTF. For the CDR3, the DNA is TGTGCCATCAGTGTGGACAGGCCACTGGGGGTCTATGGCTACACCTTC.

This clone was detected once. The V gene is TRBV7-2, the J gene TRBJ2-7; D might be TRBD1 (6 bases). V lost 7 bases and J 1 base, leaving 17 bases between the germline ends. This CDR3 contains 15 residues. Germline-derived CDR1 and CDR2 are SGHTA and FQGNSA. CDR3 in DNA: TGTGCCAGCACAACTTCAGGGGCAACTTCCTACGAGCAGTACTTC. Encoded protein: CASTTSGATSYEQYF.

The J gene is TRBJ1-5, the V gene TRBV6-1; possibly TRBD1 for D (5 bases). CDR1 is MNHNS and CDR2 is SASEGT in the germline V gene. The CDR3 is made up of 13 amino acids. V was shortened by 6 bases and J by 5 bases, with 11 bases between the two germline ends. The CDR3 reads CASSGGIYQPQHF. As DNA, the CDR3 is TGTGCCAGCAGCGGGGGAATCTATCAGCCCCAGCATTTT.

This chain uses TRBV27 with TRBJ2-7; 10 bases map to TRBD1. Unmatched junction bases numbered 8, after V lost 3 bases and J lost 12 bases. This CDR3 is 13 amino acids long. Germline lookup yields CDR1 MNHEY and CDR2 SMNVEV (reference sequence). CDR3 protein: CASSLRQGARMYF. CDR3 bases: TGTGCCAGCAGTTTGCGACAGGGGGCTAGGATGTACTTC.

This chain joins TRBV19 and TRBJ2-2; 12 bases map to TRBD2. The CDR3 is 17 amino acids. Germline V gene sequence: CDR1 LNHDA, CDR2 SQIVND (reference sequence). The V segment lost 6 bases and the J segment 5 bases; nucleotides outside the gene matches: 10. The CDR3 DNA is TGTGCCAGTAGCTCCCTCGGGACTAGCGGGCGTACCGGGGAGCTGTTTTTT. As protein: CASSSLGTSGRTGELFF.